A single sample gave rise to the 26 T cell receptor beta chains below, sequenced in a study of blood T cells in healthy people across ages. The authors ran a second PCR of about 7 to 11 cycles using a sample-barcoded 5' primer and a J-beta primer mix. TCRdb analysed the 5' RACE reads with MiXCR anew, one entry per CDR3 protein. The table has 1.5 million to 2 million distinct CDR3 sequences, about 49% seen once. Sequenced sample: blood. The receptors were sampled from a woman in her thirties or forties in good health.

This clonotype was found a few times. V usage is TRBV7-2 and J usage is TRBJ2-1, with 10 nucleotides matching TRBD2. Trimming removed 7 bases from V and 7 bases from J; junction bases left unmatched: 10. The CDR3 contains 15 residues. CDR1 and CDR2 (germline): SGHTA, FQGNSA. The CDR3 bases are TGTGCCAGCACCCGAGCGGGGGGGACGGAGAATGAGCAGTTCTTC. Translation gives CASTRAGGTENEQFF.

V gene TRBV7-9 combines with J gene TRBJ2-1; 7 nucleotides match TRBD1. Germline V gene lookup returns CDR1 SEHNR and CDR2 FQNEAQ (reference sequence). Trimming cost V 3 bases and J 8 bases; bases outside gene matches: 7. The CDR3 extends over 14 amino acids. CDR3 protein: CASSFGQGVDEQFF. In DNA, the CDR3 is TGTGCCAGCAGCTTCGGGCAGGGGGTGGATGAGCAGTTCTTC.

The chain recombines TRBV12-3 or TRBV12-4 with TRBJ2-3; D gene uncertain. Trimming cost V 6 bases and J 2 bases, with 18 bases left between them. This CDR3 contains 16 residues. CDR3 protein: CASRQRASLSTDTQYF. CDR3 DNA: TGTGCCAGCAGACAACGGGCCTCCCTATCCACAGATACGCAGTATTTT.

In DNA form, the CDR3 reads TGCGCCAGCAGCGCTAGCGGTATGGATTACAATGAGCAGTTCTTC. It encodes CASSASGMDYNEQFF. V is TRBV5-1 and J is TRBJ2-1, with 7 bases aligning to TRBD2. CDR1 SGHRS and CDR2 YFSETQ come from the germline V gene. The CDR3 loop spans 15 amino acids. V lost 4 bases to trimming and J lost 4 bases; unmatched junction nucleotides: 8.

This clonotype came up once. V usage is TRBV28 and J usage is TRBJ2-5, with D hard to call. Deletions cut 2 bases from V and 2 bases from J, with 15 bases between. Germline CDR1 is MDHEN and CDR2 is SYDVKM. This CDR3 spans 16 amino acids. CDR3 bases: TGTGCCAGCAGTTTAATGGTGGCCAGAGCACAAGAGACCCAGTACTTC. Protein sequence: CASSLMVARAQETQYF.

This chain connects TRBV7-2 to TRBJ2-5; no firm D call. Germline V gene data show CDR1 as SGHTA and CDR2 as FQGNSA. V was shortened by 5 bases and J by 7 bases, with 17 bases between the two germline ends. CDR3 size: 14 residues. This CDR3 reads CASSVGPDLGTQYF. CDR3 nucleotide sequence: TGTGCCAGCAGCGTAGGGCCCGACCTAGGGACCCAGTACTTC. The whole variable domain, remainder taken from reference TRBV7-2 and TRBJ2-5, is GAGVSQSPSNKVTEKGKDVELRCDPISGHTALYWYRQSLGQGLEFLIYFQGNSAPDKSGLPSDRFSAERTGGSVSTLTIQRTQQEDSAVYLCASSVGPDLGTQYFGPGTRLLVL.

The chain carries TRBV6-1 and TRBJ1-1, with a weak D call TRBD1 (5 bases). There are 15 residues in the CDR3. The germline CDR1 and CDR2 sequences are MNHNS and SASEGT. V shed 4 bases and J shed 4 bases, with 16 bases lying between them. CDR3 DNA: TGTGCCAGCAGTGCGCAGGGTACGGGGACCACTGAAGCTTTCTTT. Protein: CASSAQGTGTTEAFF.

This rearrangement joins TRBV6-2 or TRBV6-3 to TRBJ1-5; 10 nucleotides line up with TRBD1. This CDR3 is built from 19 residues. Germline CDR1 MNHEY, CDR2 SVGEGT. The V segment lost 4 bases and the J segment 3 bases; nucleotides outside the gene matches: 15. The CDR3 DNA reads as TGTGCCAGCAGTTCAACGAGGGACAGGGGCAGGTACAACAATCAGCCCCAGCATTTT. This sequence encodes CASSSTRDRGRYNNQPQHF.

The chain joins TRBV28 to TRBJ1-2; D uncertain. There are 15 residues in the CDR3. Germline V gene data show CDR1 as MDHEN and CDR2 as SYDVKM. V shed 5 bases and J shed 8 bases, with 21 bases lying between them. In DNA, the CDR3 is TGTGCCAGCAGTCTAGCATTGGGTTCCCTATACGGCTACACCTTC. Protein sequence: CASSLALGSLYGYTF.

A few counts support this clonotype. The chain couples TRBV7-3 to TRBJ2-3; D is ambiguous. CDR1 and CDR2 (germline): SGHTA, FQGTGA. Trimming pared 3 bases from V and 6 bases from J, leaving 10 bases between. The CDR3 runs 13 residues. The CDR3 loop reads CASSLPETDTQYF. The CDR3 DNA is TGTGCCAGCAGCTTGCCCGAAACCGATACGCAGTATTTT. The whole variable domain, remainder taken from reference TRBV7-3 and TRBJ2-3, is GAGVSQTPSNKVTEKGKYVELRCDPISGHTALYWYRQSLGQGPEFLIYFQGTGAADDSGLPNDRFFAVRPEGSVSTLKIQRTERGDSAVYLCASSLPETDTQYFGPGTRLTVL.

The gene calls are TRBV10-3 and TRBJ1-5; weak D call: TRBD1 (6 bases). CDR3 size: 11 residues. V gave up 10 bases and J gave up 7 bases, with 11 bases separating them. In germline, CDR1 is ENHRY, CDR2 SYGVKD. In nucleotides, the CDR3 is TGTGCCACGGGAGGGGGACAGCCCCAGCATTTT. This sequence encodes CATGGGQPQHF.

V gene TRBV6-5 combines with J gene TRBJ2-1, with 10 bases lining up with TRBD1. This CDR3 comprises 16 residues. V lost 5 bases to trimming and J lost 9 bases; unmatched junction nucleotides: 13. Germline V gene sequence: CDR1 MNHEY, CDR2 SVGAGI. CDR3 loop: CASSPRVTGGHSEQFF. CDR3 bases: TGTGCCAGCAGTCCCAGAGTGACAGGGGGCCATAGTGAGCAGTTCTTC.

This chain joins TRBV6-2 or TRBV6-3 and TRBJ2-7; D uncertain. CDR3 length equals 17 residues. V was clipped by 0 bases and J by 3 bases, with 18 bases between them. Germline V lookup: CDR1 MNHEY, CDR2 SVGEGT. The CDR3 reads CASSYSVEGPDGYEQYF. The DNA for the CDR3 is TGTGCCAGCAGTTACTCCGTAGAAGGCCCCGATGGCTACGAGCAGTACTTC.

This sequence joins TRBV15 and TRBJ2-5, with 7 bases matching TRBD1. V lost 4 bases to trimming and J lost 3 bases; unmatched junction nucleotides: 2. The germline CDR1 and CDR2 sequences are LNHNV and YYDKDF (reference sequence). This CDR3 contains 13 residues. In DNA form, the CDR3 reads TGTGCCACCAGCATAGACAGGGAAGAGACCCAGTACTTC. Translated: CATSIDREETQYF.

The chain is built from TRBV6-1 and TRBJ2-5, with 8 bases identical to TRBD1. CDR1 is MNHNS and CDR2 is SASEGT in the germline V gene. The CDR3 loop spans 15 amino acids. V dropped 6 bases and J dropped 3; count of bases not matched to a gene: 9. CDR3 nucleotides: TGTGCCAGCAGAAGGGACAGGCTATCGGAAGAGACCCAGTACTTC. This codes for CASRRDRLSEETQYF.

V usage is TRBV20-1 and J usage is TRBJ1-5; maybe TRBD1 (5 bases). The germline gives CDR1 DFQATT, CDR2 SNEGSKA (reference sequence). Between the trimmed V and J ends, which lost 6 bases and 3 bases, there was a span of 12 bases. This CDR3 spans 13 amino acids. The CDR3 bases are TGCAGTGCCTCAGGGAGAGTCAATCAGCCCCAGCATTTT. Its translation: CSASGRVNQPQHF.

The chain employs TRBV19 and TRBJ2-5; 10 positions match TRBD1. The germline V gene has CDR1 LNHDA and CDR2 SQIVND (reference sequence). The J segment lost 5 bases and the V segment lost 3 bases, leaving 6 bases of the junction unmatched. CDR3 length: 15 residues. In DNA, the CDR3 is TGTGCCAGTAGTATGGTTGGACAGGGGGTTGAGACCCAGTACTTC. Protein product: CASSMVGQGVETQYF. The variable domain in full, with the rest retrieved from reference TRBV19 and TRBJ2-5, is DGGITQSPKYLFRKEGQNVTLSCEQNLNHDAMYWYRQDPGQGLRLIYYSQIVNDFQKGDIAEGYSVSREKKESFPLTVTSAQKNPTAFYLCASSMVGQGVETQYFGPGTRLLVL.

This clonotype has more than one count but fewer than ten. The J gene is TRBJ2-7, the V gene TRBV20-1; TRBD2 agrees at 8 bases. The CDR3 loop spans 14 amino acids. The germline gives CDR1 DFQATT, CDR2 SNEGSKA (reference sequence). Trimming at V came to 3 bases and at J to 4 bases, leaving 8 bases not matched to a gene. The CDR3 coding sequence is TGCAGTGCTAGTGACCGGGGGGGGCGTTACGAGCAGTACTTC. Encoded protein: CSASDRGGRYEQYF.

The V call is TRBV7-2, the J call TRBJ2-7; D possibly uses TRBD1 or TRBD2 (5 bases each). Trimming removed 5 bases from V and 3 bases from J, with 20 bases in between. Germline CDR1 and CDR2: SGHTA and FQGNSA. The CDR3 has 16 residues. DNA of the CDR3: TGTGCCAGCAGCCCATCCGGGACCCGTGGCCTCTACGAGCAGTACTTC. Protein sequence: CASSPSGTRGLYEQYF.

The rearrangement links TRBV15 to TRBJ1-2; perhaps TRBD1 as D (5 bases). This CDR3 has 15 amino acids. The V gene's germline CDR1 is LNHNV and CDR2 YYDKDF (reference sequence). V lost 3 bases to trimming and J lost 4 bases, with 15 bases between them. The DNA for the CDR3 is TGTGCCACCAGCAGCCAACAGACAGATACCTATGGCTACACCTTC. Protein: CATSSQQTDTYGYTF.

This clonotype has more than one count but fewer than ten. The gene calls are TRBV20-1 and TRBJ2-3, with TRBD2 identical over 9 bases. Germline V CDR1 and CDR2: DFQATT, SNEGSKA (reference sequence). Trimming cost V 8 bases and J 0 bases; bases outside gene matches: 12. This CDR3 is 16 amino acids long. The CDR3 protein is CSTPSGGQASTDTQYF. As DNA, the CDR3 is TGCAGTACCCCCAGCGGGGGGCAAGCTAGCACAGATACGCAGTATTTT.

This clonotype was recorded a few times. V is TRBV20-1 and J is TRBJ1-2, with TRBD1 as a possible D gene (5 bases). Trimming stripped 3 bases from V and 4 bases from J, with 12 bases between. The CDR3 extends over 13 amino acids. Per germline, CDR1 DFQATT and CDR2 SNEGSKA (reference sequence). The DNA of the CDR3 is TGCAGTGCTAGCTTTCAGGGCTTCTATGGCTACACCTTC. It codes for CSASFQGFYGYTF.

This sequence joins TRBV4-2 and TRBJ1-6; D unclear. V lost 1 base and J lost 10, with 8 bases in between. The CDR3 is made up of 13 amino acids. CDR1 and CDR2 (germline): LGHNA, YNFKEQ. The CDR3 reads CASSQVGRSPLHF. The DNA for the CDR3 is TGTGCCAGCAGCCAAGTTGGCAGGTCACCCCTCCACTTT.

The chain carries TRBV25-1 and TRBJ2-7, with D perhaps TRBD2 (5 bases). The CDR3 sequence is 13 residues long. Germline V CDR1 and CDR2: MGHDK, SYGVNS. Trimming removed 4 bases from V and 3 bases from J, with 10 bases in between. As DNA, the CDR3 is TGTGCCAGCAGTGTGGTAGGACTCTACGAGCAGTACTTC. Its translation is CASSVVGLYEQYF.

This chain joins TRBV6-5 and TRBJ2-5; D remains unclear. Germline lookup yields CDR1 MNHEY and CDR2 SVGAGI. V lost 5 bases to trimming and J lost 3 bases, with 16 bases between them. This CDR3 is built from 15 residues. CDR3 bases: TGTGCCAGCAGTGGGCCCGGGTCACCGAAAGAGACCCAGTACTTC. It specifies CASSGPGSPKETQYF.

In DNA form, the CDR3 reads TGTGCCAGCATTCGGACGGGAGGATATGGCTACACCTTC. It specifies CASIRTGGYGYTF. The V call is TRBV28, the J call TRBJ1-2; no reliable D call. Deletions cut 7 bases from V and 5 bases from J, with 14 bases between. CDR1 is MDHEN, CDR2 SYDVKM, per germline. This CDR3 is 13 amino acids long.